This is a list of T cell receptor beta chains from one sample in a study of T cells after yellow fever vaccination. MiXCR, applied by TCRdb to the 5' RACE reads, yields one record per CDR3 protein. The table records roughly 28,000 distinct CDR3 sequences, approximately 4.8% of them present only once. The starting material was PBMCs, either bulk or a sorted T-cell subset (CD4+, CD8+, memory, or dextramer-sorted; not recorded which), obtained on the day of the yellow fever booster vaccination. The receptors were gathered from a man aged 18 to 35 who received the YFV17D yellow fever vaccine. Each CDR3 is given with its conserved first and last residue. The order of the fields is V gene, D gene, J gene, clone size, CDR3 DNA, CDR3 protein. The D gene is left open where the match is weak. The listing skips clone size in some rows; elsewhere it reads once, few, many or a size class.

TRBV5-1	NA	TRBJ2-7	many	TGCGCCAGCAGCTTAGGGCCCGTAGAGTACGAGCAGTACTTC	CASSLGPVEYEQYF
TRBV6-1	NA	TRBJ1-1	few	TGTGCCAGCAGTGTGGGAGACACTGAAGCTTTCTTT	CASSVGDTEAFF
TRBV19	NA	TRBJ2-3	many	TGTGCCAGTAGTATTCCCGGTCTCACAGATACGCAGTATTTT	CASSIPGLTDTQYF
TRBV2	TRBD2	TRBJ2-3	few	TGTGCCAGCAGAGAGCGGGGGGGACGCACAGATACGCAGTATTTT	CASRERGGRTDTQYF
TRBV20-1	TRBD2	TRBJ2-3	NA	TGCAGTGCTAGATCAGATAGCCTAGCGGGGGTTACAGATACGCAGTATTTT	CSARSDSLAGVTDTQYF
TRBV5-1	NA	TRBJ1-6	NA	TGCGCCAGCAGCCAAACCCCCGGAGCTATCAATTCACCCCTCCACTTT	CASSQTPGAINSPLHF
TRBV5-1	NA	TRBJ2-5	few	TGCGCCAGCAGCTTGGAGGGTGAGGAGACCCAGTACTTC	CASSLEGEETQYF
TRBV20-1	NA	TRBJ2-2	many	TGCAGTGCTAGACAGACGAACACCGGGGAGCTGTTTTTT	CSARQTNTGELFF
TRBV5-1	NA	TRBJ1-1	many	TGCGCCAGCAGCTCAAGAGGGGCGGTCACTGAAGCTTTCTTT	CASSSRGAVTEAFF
TRBV4-1	NA	TRBJ2-5	NA	TGCGCCAGCAGCCAAGAAGAGACCCAGTACTTC	CASSQEETQYF
TRBV20-1	NA	TRBJ1-1	many	TGCAGTGCAAAGCCCGGGGGCCGCATGAACACTGAAGCTTTCTTT	CSAKPGGRMNTEAFF
TRBV28	TRBD2	TRBJ2-3	many	TGTGCCAGCATTTCCCCCGGAGAGCGGGGGGGCGGGAGCACAGATACGCAGTATTTT	CASISPGERGGGSTDTQYF
TRBV12-3/TRBV12-4	NA	TRBJ1-2	many	TGTGCCAGCAGTCCGAGCCCGGGACTCCTCCTATATGGCTACACCTTC	CASSPSPGLLLYGYTF
TRBV18	TRBD1	TRBJ1-1	many	TGTGCCAGCTCACTACAGGGGGCAAGCGCTGAAGCTTTCTTT	CASSLQGASAEAFF
TRBV5-1	TRBD1	TRBJ2-2	many	TGCGCCAGCAGCCCTCGGACAGGGAACACCGGGGAGCTGTTTTTT	CASSPRTGNTGELFF
TRBV7-3	NA	TRBJ2-1	many	TGTGCCAGCAGCTTCGAGGGAAACAATGAGCAGTTCTTC	CASSFEGNNEQFF
TRBV4-3	NA	TRBJ1-2	many	TGCGCCAGCAGCCAAGAGGGCGGCGGAACCTATGGCTACACCTTC	CASSQEGGGTYGYTF
TRBV5-4	TRBD2	TRBJ2-5	many	TGTGCCAGCAGCTGGGACGCGGGGGGGGGAGAGACCCAGTACTTC	CASSWDAGGGETQYF
TRBV5-6	TRBD1	TRBJ2-2	few	TGTGCCAGCAGCGAGGGACAGGGGTACACCGGGGAGCTGTTTTTT	CASSEGQGYTGELFF
TRBV11-2	NA	TRBJ1-5	few	TGTGCCAGCAGCCTTGGCCCCAATCAGCCCCAGCATTTT	CASSLGPNQPQHF
TRBV5-1	NA	TRBJ1-3	NA	TGCGCCAGCAGCTTGGTCATCGGGGCGTCTGGAAACACCATATATTTT	CASSLVIGASGNTIYF
TRBV5-1	NA	TRBJ1-1	few	TGCGCCAGCAGGGACCGAGGGCTGCCCTCCCTCATGAACACTGAAGCTTTCTTT	CASRDRGLPSLMNTEAFF
TRBV5-1	NA	TRBJ2-7	many	TGCGCCAGCAGCTTGTTCGATAAGGTCAACGAGCAGTACTTC	CASSLFDKVNEQYF
TRBV20-1	NA	TRBJ1-5	few	TGCAGTGCGAAGTCGGGGATTAGCAATCAGCCCCAGCATTTT	CSAKSGISNQPQHF
TRBV10-3	NA	TRBJ2-3	many	TGTGCCACTTACAGCCCCGGGACCATCACAGATACGCAGTATTTT	CATYSPGTITDTQYF
TRBV12-3/TRBV12-4	TRBD2	TRBJ2-3	many	TGTGCCAGCAGTTTATGGGCTAGCGGGGTCCCAGATACGCAGTATTTT	CASSLWASGVPDTQYF